Presented here are 4 T cell receptor beta chains from one specimen sequenced in a study of control samples from healthy donors and cancer patients. Profiled with immunoSEQ multiplex PCR; TCRdb holds only in-frame clones, not every one. The table includes 150,000 or so clones, 80% to 95% detected once. The specimen was blood. The origin of the receptors is a man in his late teens or twenties in good health.

V gene TRBV7-2 combines with J gene TRBJ1-3; TRBD1 matches 7 bases. V trimming: 3 bases; J trimming: 1 base; junction bases outside the gene matches: 6. This CDR3 is built from 16 residues. Germline CDR1 reads SGHTA; CDR2 reads FQGNSA. This CDR3 reads CASSFRRGRSGNTIYF. The CDR3 DNA is TGTGCCAGCAGCTTCCGAAGGGGGCGATCTGGAAACACCATATATTTT.

This clone showed up just once. The V gene is TRBV21-1, the J gene TRBJ1-1; TRBD1 is the table's D call, not checked against the DNA. TRBV21-1 is flagged as a pseudogene. This CDR3 has 15 residues. The chain's CDR3 is CASSKRRQGQGKAFF. The CDR3 nucleotides are TGTGCCAGCAGCAAACGTCGGCAGGGGCAGGGAAAAGCTTTCTTT.

This chain connects TRBV3-1 (or the pseudogene TRBV3-2) to TRBJ2-5, with D hard to call. CDR3 length: 15 amino acids. Germline V gives CDR1 LGHDT, CDR2 YNNKEL (reference sequence). The germline V and J ends were trimmed by 1 base and 1 base, with 10 bases remaining between them. The CDR3 reads CASSQGSKSQETQYF. In DNA form, the CDR3 reads TGTGCCAGCAGCCAAGGGAGCAAAAGCCAAGAGACCCAGTACTTC.

The chain links TRBV19 to TRBJ1-1; the D is unclear. Trimming removed 1 base from V and 4 bases from J, with 10 bases in between. The CDR3 runs 14 residues. Per the germline V gene, CDR1 is LNHDA and CDR2 is SQIVND (reference sequence). The CDR3 DNA is TGTGCCAGTAGTATAGTCCTGGGTGGCACTGAAGCTTTCTTT. Its protein is CASSIVLGGTEAFF.